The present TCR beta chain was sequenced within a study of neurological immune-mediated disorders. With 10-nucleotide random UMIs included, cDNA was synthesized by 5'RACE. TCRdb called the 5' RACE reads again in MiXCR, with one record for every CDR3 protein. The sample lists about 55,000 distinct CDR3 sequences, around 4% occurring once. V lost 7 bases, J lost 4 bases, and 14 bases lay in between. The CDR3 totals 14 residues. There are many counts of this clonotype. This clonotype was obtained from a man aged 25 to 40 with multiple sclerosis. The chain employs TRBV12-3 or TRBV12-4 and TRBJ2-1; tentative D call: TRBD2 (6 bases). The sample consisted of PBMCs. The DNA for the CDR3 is TGTGCCAGCACCTTGGGCGGGACGTACAATGAGCAGTTCTTC. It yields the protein CASTLGGTYNEQFF.